This T cell receptor beta chain was recorded in a study of tumor-infiltrating lymphocytes in primary liver carcinoma. Study-wide results and caveats: Representation across all five tumor regions was limited to only about 8-25% of top clones. Tumors significantly exceeded blood in top-250-clone fraction (p = 0.039).

Germline CDR1 and CDR2: LGHNT and FRNRAP. The CDR3 covers 13 residues. For this clonotype: Its antigen is not identified.

Synthesis of TCR beta cDNA was carried out from approximately 500 ng total RNA with a constant-region primer. Libraries covering TCR beta were generated through three nested multiplex PCR rounds (using a slightly modified ARM-PCR). In the first two PCR rounds, TRBV1-TRBV30 forward primers were paired with a C-beta reverse primer, and each round lasted about 9 cycles. TCRdb passed the multiplex PCR reads through MiXCR, listing each CDR3 protein once. The table has about 59,000 distinct CDR3 sequences, just over 70% seen once; the top ten hold just over 55%. The tissue used was unsorted bulk material of roughly 17-33 mg. RNA and DNA were co-extracted from it with the AllPrep DNA/RNA mini kit.

This chain links TRBV12-5 with TRBJ2-7; D is possibly TRBD1 or TRBD2 (5 bases each). Sequenced material: liver tumor tissue from sampling region 2. The subset was: tumor region T2, inferior pole. This receptor was taken from a man in his forties with primary liver carcinoma and hepatitis B virus infection. The CDR3 sequence is CPSDGTGSYEQYF. DNA of the CDR3: TGTCCCAGTGATGGGACCGGTTCCTACGAGCAGTACTTC.